This T cell receptor beta chain is drawn from a study of blood T cell repertoires in COVID-19 (dated by TCRdb to about 2020). Notes on the research overall: The collaborator samples originated in the United States, Italy and Spain and spanned the acute and convalescent phases of COVID-19. The material from the prospective study consisted of cDNA or gDNA derived from T cells, B-cell-depleted T cells, or PBMCs. Subjects who had been exposed to COVID-19, were actively infected with it, or had recovered from it provided the deeply sampled blood TCRbeta repertoires that made up the dataset. The repertoires were released in a freely available public database meant as a resource for research on the immune response to SARS-CoV-2. Samples were obtained from the ongoing ImmuneRACE study (first 160 participants) and from over 1,000 subjects provided by 6 global collaborators. Nearly every sample came with metadata listing a de-identified subject ID, COVID-19 status, age in years and sex. HLA class I and class II types, where available, came from metadata supplied by the sample provider rather than from assay-based typing.

Broad study findings and their caveats: Clinical and demographic metadata were provided uncurated, with the amount varying by source and participant.

The immunoSEQ Assay, a bias-controlled multiplex PCR, was used to amplify TCRbeta CDR3 regions from genomic DNA. The study's own analysis went as follows. Within the assay, amplification of reference gene primers was used to estimate how many nucleated cells each sample contained. To quantify the absolute abundance of each unique TCRbeta CDR3 rearrangement, sequence reads were collapsed and filtered. Productive Simpson clonality was computed per sample as the square root of Simpson's diversity index over productive rearrangements. TCRdb's version of the immuneACCESS table is confined to in-frame rearrangements and falls short of the full clone set. An unresolved V gene accounts for under half of the shortfall where checked; the remainder is of unknown origin. D and trimming come from the DNA, and the V and J calls and clone size come from that table. In this sample the table shows under 250,000 clones, 65% to 85% of which occur a single time. Approximately 3.6% of the sample is held by the ten biggest clonotypes.

As regards this clone: Its antigen is not yet known. Per-nucleotide qualities are absent, and no much larger clonotype sits a single base away.

Enrolling through a virtual design, the prospective study's participants ranged in age from about 18 to 89 years and lived across 20 to 30 United States geographic areas. Cohort assignment in the prospective study relied on participant-reported clinical history from a screening survey and a study questionnaire. Recovered participants in ImmuneRACE Cohort 3 were defined by two consecutive negative NP/OP PCR tests, clearance by a healthcare professional, or resolution of symptoms. Mobile phlebotomists in the prospective study collected whole blood, serum and a nasopharyngeal or oropharyngeal swab from every participant. Participants in the prospective study had the option to provide additional blood draws and questionnaires over an approximately 2-month period. Prospective study blood samples were shipped either frozen or at room temperature before DNA extraction. V is pared back by 1 base and J by 12 bases, with 22 bases lying between the germline termini. The germline V gene supplies CDR1 SGHAT and CDR2 FQNNGV. Including the terminal cysteine and phenylalanine, the CDR3 comprises 16 residues. Only the CDR3 region is kept as DNA, spanning 48 bases read in frame from base 1.

Sequencing used PBMCs or T cells enriched from blood (not recorded which). The sequence joins TRBV11-2 to TRBJ2-1; 5 matching bases give a weak D call of TRBD1. This sequence originates from an older woman who had recovered from COVID-19. The bases read TGTGCCAGCAGCTTAGGAACATGGGGTCTGGGGCAAGGGCAGTTCTTC. It specifies CASSLGTWGLGQGQFF.